This is a list of T cell receptor beta chains from one sample in a study of blood T cell repertoires in COVID-19. Profiled with immunoSEQ multiplex PCR; TCRdb holds only in-frame clones, not every one. The table lists about 180,000 clones, 80% of them singletons, with around 14% in the top ten. The sequenced sample was PBMCs or T cells enriched from blood (not recorded which). The receptors originated from a man aged 60-69 years who had been exposed to COVID-19. CDR3s include the opening cysteine and the closing phenylalanine or tryptophan. The D gene is left open where the match is weak. Some rows mark clone size as missing; the rest say once, few, many or name a class of expanded clone.

j_call: TRBJ2-3; clone_size: NA; d_call: NA; v_call: TRBV7-9; cdr3_nt: TGTGCCAGCAGCTTAGACAGGTTGGGCACAGATACGCAGTATTTT; cdr3_aa: CASSLDRLGTDTQYF
j_call: TRBJ2-3; clone_size: NA; d_call: TRBD2; v_call: TRBV2; cdr3_nt: TGTGCCAGCATGGGACTAGCGGGAGGGGTAGGAGATACGCAGTATTTT; cdr3_aa: CASMGLAGGVGDTQYF
j_call: TRBJ1-6; clone_size: NA; d_call: TRBD1; v_call: TRBV28; cdr3_nt: TGTGCCAGCAGTTTACCTGGACAGGGGGCGTTTTATAATTCACCCCTCCACTTT; cdr3_aa: CASSLPGQGAFYNSPLHF
j_call: TRBJ2-7; clone_size: NA; d_call: NA; v_call: TRBV28; cdr3_nt: TGTGCCAGCAGTGAAACGGGAGAGGGAAGCTACGAGCAGTACTTC; cdr3_aa: CASSETGEGSYEQYF
j_call: TRBJ2-2; clone_size: once; d_call: TRBD2; v_call: TRBV6-5; cdr3_nt: TGTGCCAGCATAACTAGCGGGACGAACACCGGGGAGCTGTTTTTT; cdr3_aa: CASITSGTNTGELFF
j_call: TRBJ2-3; clone_size: NA; d_call: TRBD2; v_call: TRBV19; cdr3_nt: TGTGCCAGTAGTATACCCCGGGGGCTAGCGGGAACAGATACGCAGTATTTT; cdr3_aa: CASSIPRGLAGTDTQYF
j_call: TRBJ2-7; clone_size: NA; d_call: TRBD1; v_call: TRBV25-1; cdr3_nt: TGTGCCAGCAGTGAACCCCGGGACAGGGGAAGGCTGTACTTC; cdr3_aa: CASSEPRDRGRLYF
j_call: TRBJ2-3; clone_size: NA; d_call: TRBD2; v_call: TRBV9; cdr3_nt: TGTGCCAGCAGCGTAGGTGTACTAGCGGGAGGTGGGGATACGCAGTATTTT; cdr3_aa: CASSVGVLAGGGDTQYF
j_call: TRBJ2-2; clone_size: NA; d_call: TRBD2; v_call: TRBV5-1; cdr3_nt: TGCGCCAGCAGCTTGTACGGCGGGAGTCGGGCCGGGGAGCTGTTTTTT; cdr3_aa: CASSLYGGSRAGELFF
j_call: TRBJ2-1; clone_size: NA; d_call: NA; v_call: TRBV2; cdr3_nt: TGTGCCAGCACCTCTAGCGCTAGCTCCTACAATGAGCAGTTCTTC; cdr3_aa: CASTSSASSYNEQFF
j_call: TRBJ2-7; clone_size: NA; d_call: TRBD1; v_call: TRBV7-9; cdr3_nt: TGTGCCAGCAGCCGCTGGGGACAGGGCACCTACGAGCAGTACTTC; cdr3_aa: CASSRWGQGTYEQYF
j_call: TRBJ1-2; clone_size: NA; d_call: NA; v_call: TRBV9; cdr3_nt: TGTGCCAGCAGCCCCCGAGGCATAACGTATGGCTACACCTTC; cdr3_aa: CASSPRGITYGYTF
j_call: TRBJ2-5; clone_size: NA; d_call: TRBD1; v_call: TRBV29-1; cdr3_nt: TGCAGCGTGGACAGGGGTCAGGAGACCCAGTACTTC; cdr3_aa: CSVDRGQETQYF
j_call: TRBJ2-2; clone_size: NA; d_call: NA; v_call: TRBV10-3; cdr3_nt: TGTGCCATCAGCCTGCGGGCTGGCGGGGTGAACACCGGGGAGCTGTTTTTT; cdr3_aa: CAISLRAGGVNTGELFF
j_call: TRBJ2-3; clone_size: NA; d_call: NA; v_call: TRBV9; cdr3_nt: TGTGCCAGCAGCGTAGACGGGAGTGCCCCCGGGCTGTATTTT; cdr3_aa: CASSVDGSAPGLYF
j_call: TRBJ1-4; clone_size: NA; d_call: TRBD1; v_call: TRBV5-4; cdr3_nt: TGTGCCAGCAGAGGGGACAGGGAGACTAATGAAAAACTGTTTTTT; cdr3_aa: CASRGDRETNEKLFF
j_call: TRBJ2-7; clone_size: few; d_call: TRBD1; v_call: TRBV6-6; cdr3_nt: TGTGCCAGCAAATTCCGGGACAGTGCCGAGCAGTACTTC; cdr3_aa: CASKFRDSAEQYF
j_call: TRBJ1-3; clone_size: NA; d_call: NA; v_call: TRBV5-1; cdr3_nt: TGCGCCAGCAGCTTGAGGGGCTGGGGTGCCGGAAACACCATATATTTT; cdr3_aa: CASSLRGWGAGNTIYF
j_call: TRBJ2-4; clone_size: few; d_call: TRBD1; v_call: TRBV4-2; cdr3_nt: TGTGCCAGCAGCCAAGGAACAGGGGGGTCCAAAAACATTCAGTACTTC; cdr3_aa: CASSQGTGGSKNIQYF
j_call: TRBJ2-7; clone_size: NA; d_call: TRBD1; v_call: TRBV10-1; cdr3_nt: TGCGCCAGCAGTGAACAGGGGGCCTCCTACGAGCAGTACTTC; cdr3_aa: CASSEQGASYEQYF
j_call: TRBJ1-5; clone_size: NA; d_call: NA; v_call: TRBV2; cdr3_nt: TGTGCCAGCTGGGCCCCGGATAGCAATCAGCCCCAGCATTTT; cdr3_aa: CASWAPDSNQPQHF
j_call: TRBJ2-7; clone_size: NA; d_call: NA; v_call: TRBV10-1; cdr3_nt: TGCGCCAGCAGTAGCGGGCGTTCCTACGAGCAGTACTTC; cdr3_aa: CASSSGRSYEQYF
j_call: TRBJ1-1; clone_size: NA; d_call: TRBD1; v_call: TRBV24-1; cdr3_nt: TGTGCCACCGGGACAGGGACCACTGAAGCTTTCTTT; cdr3_aa: CATGTGTTEAFF
j_call: TRBJ2-1; clone_size: NA; d_call: TRBD2; v_call: TRBV7-2; cdr3_nt: TGTGCCAGCAGCTTAGCGTCCACTAGCGGAGGCTACAATGAGCAGTTCTTC; cdr3_aa: CASSLASTSGGYNEQFF
j_call: TRBJ1-5; clone_size: NA; d_call: NA; v_call: TRBV27; cdr3_nt: TGTGCCAGCAGTTTATCGAAAGCAGGGGGCAATCAGCCCCAGCATTTT; cdr3_aa: CASSLSKAGGNQPQHF
j_call: TRBJ1-2; clone_size: NA; d_call: NA; v_call: TRBV3-1/TRBV3-2; cdr3_nt: TGTGCCAGCAGCCAGTATTCGTATGGCTACACCTTC; cdr3_aa: CASSQYSYGYTF
j_call: TRBJ1-1; clone_size: NA; d_call: TRBD1; v_call: TRBV18; cdr3_nt: TGTGCCAGCTCACTCGGTCCCGGGACAGGGGGCGGGACTGAAGCTTTCTTT; cdr3_aa: CASSLGPGTGGGTEAFF
j_call: TRBJ2-7; clone_size: many; d_call: TRBD1; v_call: TRBV19; cdr3_nt: TGTGCCAGTAATAAAGGGGGCTTTGAGACTTACGAGCAGTACTTC; cdr3_aa: CASNKGGFETYEQYF
j_call: TRBJ2-7; clone_size: NA; d_call: NA; v_call: TRBV11-2; cdr3_nt: TGTGCCAGCAGCCCGATGACAGCCAGGAGCTCCTACGAGCAGTACTTC; cdr3_aa: CASSPMTARSSYEQYF
j_call: TRBJ1-6; clone_size: NA; d_call: NA; v_call: TRBV19; cdr3_nt: TGTGCCAGTAGTACACAACCCCATACGGCGGGCTCCTATAATTCACCCCTCCACTTT; cdr3_aa: CASSTQPHTAGSYNSPLHF
j_call: TRBJ2-7; clone_size: few; d_call: NA; v_call: TRBV7-8; cdr3_nt: TGTGCCAGCAGCCGACGGTCGAATTACGAGCAGTACTTC; cdr3_aa: CASSRRSNYEQYF
j_call: TRBJ2-3; clone_size: few; d_call: TRBD2; v_call: TRBV9; cdr3_nt: TGTGCCAGCAGCGCAGCCTTGACGGGGGGTCCCACAGATACGCAGTATTTT; cdr3_aa: CASSAALTGGPTDTQYF
j_call: TRBJ2-7; clone_size: once; d_call: TRBD2; v_call: TRBV7-2; cdr3_nt: TGTGCCAGCAGCATAGAGGGGACTAGCGGGTACGAGCAGTACTTC; cdr3_aa: CASSIEGTSGYEQYF
j_call: TRBJ2-3; clone_size: NA; d_call: TRBD2; v_call: TRBV11-3; cdr3_nt: TGTGCCAGCAGCTCGCCGGGACTAGCGGGGCTTAGCACAGATACGCAGTATTTT; cdr3_aa: CASSSPGLAGLSTDTQYF
j_call: TRBJ2-1; clone_size: NA; d_call: NA; v_call: TRBV9; cdr3_nt: TGTGCCAGCAGCGTAGGTTCGGACTTGGGTTACAATGAGCAGTTCTTC; cdr3_aa: CASSVGSDLGYNEQFF
j_call: TRBJ1-2; clone_size: few; d_call: NA; v_call: TRBV29-1; cdr3_nt: TGCAGCGGTCGGGACAATACGGACTATGGCTACACCTTC; cdr3_aa: CSGRDNTDYGYTF
j_call: TRBJ1-2; clone_size: once; d_call: NA; v_call: TRBV6-2/TRBV6-3; cdr3_nt: TGTGCCAGCAGTTACTCTCGGACAGACTATGGCTACACCTTC; cdr3_aa: CASSYSRTDYGYTF
j_call: TRBJ2-1; clone_size: NA; d_call: TRBD2; v_call: TRBV5-1; cdr3_nt: TGCGCCAGCAGCCTTAATAGCGGGAGGGTACAAGAGCAGTTCTTC; cdr3_aa: CASSLNSGRVQEQFF
j_call: TRBJ2-7; clone_size: few; d_call: NA; v_call: TRBV4-1; cdr3_nt: TGCGCCAGCAGAGAGGGCGAGCAGTACTTC; cdr3_aa: CASREGEQYF
j_call: TRBJ2-3; clone_size: few; d_call: TRBD1; v_call: TRBV18; cdr3_nt: TGTGCCAGCTCACCCCAGGGGGCGGACACAGATACGCAGTATTTT; cdr3_aa: CASSPQGADTDTQYF
j_call: TRBJ2-7; clone_size: NA; d_call: NA; v_call: TRBV7-6; cdr3_nt: TGTGCCAGCAGCTTACAGGGGAGCTCCTACGAGCAGTACTTC; cdr3_aa: CASSLQGSSYEQYF
j_call: TRBJ2-7; clone_size: NA; d_call: TRBD2; v_call: TRBV30; cdr3_nt: TGTGCCTGGGCGGCGCTAGCGGGAGGTTACGAGCAGTACTTC; cdr3_aa: CAWAALAGGYEQYF
j_call: TRBJ2-3; clone_size: once; d_call: NA; v_call: TRBV9; cdr3_nt: TGTGCCAGCAGCCGTCGGGTCAGCACAGATACGCAGTATTTT; cdr3_aa: CASSRRVSTDTQYF
j_call: TRBJ1-2; clone_size: NA; d_call: TRBD1; v_call: TRBV5-6; cdr3_nt: TGTGCCAGCAGCTTCCGTGACAGGGTTGGTCTCTATGGCTACACCTTC; cdr3_aa: CASSFRDRVGLYGYTF
j_call: TRBJ2-5; clone_size: NA; d_call: NA; v_call: TRBV3-1/TRBV3-2; cdr3_nt: TGTGCCAGCAGCCAGTCGGACTGGCAAGAGACCCAGTACTTC; cdr3_aa: CASSQSDWQETQYF
j_call: TRBJ2-5; clone_size: NA; d_call: TRBD2; v_call: TRBV7-2; cdr3_nt: TGTGCCAGCAGCTTAGTTGGCACTAGCGGGACCCAAGAGACCCAGTACTTC; cdr3_aa: CASSLVGTSGTQETQYF
j_call: TRBJ2-5; clone_size: NA; d_call: NA; v_call: TRBV6-5; cdr3_nt: TGTGCCAGCAAGATGGGACATAGGGAAGAGACCCAGTACTTC; cdr3_aa: CASKMGHREETQYF
j_call: TRBJ2-3; clone_size: NA; d_call: TRBD1; v_call: TRBV19; cdr3_nt: TGTGCCAGTAGTCCAGCCCGGGACAGGGGAACAGATACGCAGTATTTT; cdr3_aa: CASSPARDRGTDTQYF
j_call: TRBJ2-3; clone_size: NA; d_call: TRBD1; v_call: TRBV27; cdr3_nt: TGTGCCAGCAGTACTCTGGGACAGCCTCATAACACAGATACGCAGTATTTT; cdr3_aa: CASSTLGQPHNTDTQYF
j_call: TRBJ1-1; clone_size: once; d_call: TRBD1; v_call: TRBV3-1/TRBV3-2; cdr3_nt: TGTGCCAGCACCCCCGGGACAGGGGGAGTCACTGAAGCTTTCTTT; cdr3_aa: CASTPGTGGVTEAFF